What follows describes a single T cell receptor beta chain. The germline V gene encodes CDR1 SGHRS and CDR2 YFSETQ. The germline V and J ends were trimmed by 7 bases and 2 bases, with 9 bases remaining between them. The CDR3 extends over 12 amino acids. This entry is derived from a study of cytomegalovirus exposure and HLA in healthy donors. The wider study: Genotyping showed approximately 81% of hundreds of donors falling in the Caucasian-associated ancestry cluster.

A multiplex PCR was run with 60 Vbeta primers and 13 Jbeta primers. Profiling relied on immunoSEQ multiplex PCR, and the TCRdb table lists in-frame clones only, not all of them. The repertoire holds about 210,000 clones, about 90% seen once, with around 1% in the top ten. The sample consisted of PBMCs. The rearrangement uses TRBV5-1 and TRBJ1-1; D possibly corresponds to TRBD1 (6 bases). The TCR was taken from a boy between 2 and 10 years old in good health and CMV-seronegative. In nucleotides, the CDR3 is TGCGCCAGCCTGGGGGCCAACACTGAAGCTTTCTTT. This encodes CASLGANTEAFF. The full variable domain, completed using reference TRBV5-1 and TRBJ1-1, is KAGVTQTPRYLIKTRGQQVTLSCSPISGHRSVSWYQQTPGQGLQFLFEYFSETQRNKGNFPGRFSGRQFSNSRSEMNVSTLELGDSALYLCASLGANTEAFFGQGTRLTVV.